Sequencing of this TCR beta chain was carried out in a study of T-cell reconstitution after alpha-beta-depleted transplantation in children. The study, taken as a whole, reports: Among T cells one year after transplant, newly produced cells accounted for most counts and diversity. Several hundred expanded graft clones reportedly supplied alpha-beta T cells about two months after transplant. Several patients had high TCRbeta diversity at day 60; it came from surviving recipient T cells and thymic progenitors.

This CDR3 has 15 residues. Trimming removed 0 bases from V and 2 bases from J, with 10 bases in between. Germline lookup yields CDR1 MNHEY and CDR2 SVGAGI. Preparing the TCRbeta library involved the use of unique molecular identifiers. TCRdb re-called the PCR reads with MiXCR, one entry per CDR3 protein. Among 550,000 to 600,000 distinct CDR3 sequences listed, 23% were seen once. This clonotype was counted at least ten times. Its antigen is undetermined. The starting material was PBMCs, mostly from graft donor cells, obtained 360 days after TCRalphabeta/CD19-depleted stem cell transplant. The clonotype was recovered from a boy under two years old who had a stem cell transplant for acute myeloid leukemia, so the T cells may come from the graft donor. The V gene is TRBV6-5, the J gene TRBJ2-5; D remains unclear. CDR3 residues: CASSYSRSEQETQYF. The DNA of the CDR3 is TGTGCCAGCAGTTACTCTCGGTCAGAACAAGAGACCCAGTACTTC.